These T cell receptor beta chains were read from a single sample in a study of T cells in pancreatic ductal adenocarcinoma. This table comes from immunoSEQ multiplex PCR, and its TCRdb copy is limited to in-frame clones, with some not included. The profile shows about 98,000 clones, 90% to 95% of them singletons. Sequencing was done on a sample of PBMCs. The receptor source for this set is a human donor with pancreatic ductal adenocarcinoma. CDR3s include the opening cysteine and the closing phenylalanine or tryptophan. D genes are given only for firm matches. The size field is filled for only some rows; it gives once, few, many or a size class.

V	J	D	size	DNA	CDR3
TRBV18	TRBJ1-1	.	once	TGTGCCAGCTCACCACAGCAGGGGAGTAGGGACACTGAAGCTTTCTTT	CASSPQQGSRDTEAFF
TRBV18	TRBJ2-7	.	few	TGTGCCAGCTCACCTCGGGGAGCCTCCTACGAGCAGTACTTC	CASSPRGASYEQYF
TRBV2	TRBJ1-2	TRBD1	.	TGTGCCAGCAGTGCCGACAGGGAACTGACCGACACCTTC	CASSADRELTDTF
TRBV10-3	TRBJ2-7	.	.	TGTGCCATCAGTGACCGTGGTAGCTCCTACGAGCAGTACTTC	CAISDRGSSYEQYF
TRBV27	TRBJ2-1	.	.	TGTGCCAGCAGTTTATCGACCGCGGCGAGTGAGCAGTTCTTC	CASSLSTAASEQFF
TRBV6-6	TRBJ2-7	.	.	TGTGCCAGCAGCCTACTCGGGGGATACGAGCAGTACTTC	CASSLLGGYEQYF
TRBV7-3	TRBJ2-5	TRBD2	.	TGTGCCAGCAGCCCGGGGGGTAACCAAGAGACCCAGTACTTC	CASSPGGNQETQYF
TRBV7-9	TRBJ2-7	.	.	TGTGCCAGCAGCCCCGGGGAAACCTACGAGCAGTACTTC	CASSPGETYEQYF
TRBV6-1	TRBJ1-3	.	.	TGTGCCAGCAGGCGTGGACAAGAAGCCGGAAACACCATATATTTT	CASRRGQEAGNTIYF
TRBV6-1	TRBJ2-7	.	once	TGTGCCAGCAGCGGTCAGGGTTTCTACGAGCAGTACTTC	CASSGQGFYEQYF
TRBV7-2	TRBJ2-7	TRBD2	.	TGTGCCAGCAGGCCTATGTCGGCGGGGGGCGACGAGCAGTACTTC	CASRPMSAGGDEQYF
TRBV7-9	TRBJ2-7	.	once	TGTGCCAGCAGTGGGGAGGCCTCCTACGAGCAGTACTTC	CASSGEASYEQYF
TRBV15	TRBJ2-7	.	.	TGTGCCACCTCCCCGGACATCCCCAGGTACGAGCAGTACTTC	CATSPDIPRYEQYF
TRBV5-1	TRBJ2-2	.	once	TGCGCCAGCAGCTTGGCGGGGGACACCGGGGAGCTGTTTTTT	CASSLAGDTGELFF
TRBV11-2	TRBJ2-5	.	.	TGTGCCAGCAGCTTAGGCTCTGGGGGGAGACAAGAGACCCAGTACTTC	CASSLGSGGRQETQYF
TRBV29-1	TRBJ2-5	TRBD2	.	TGCAGCGTTGAGTTAGCGGGGGCACAAGAGACCCAGTACTTC	CSVELAGAQETQYF
TRBV2	TRBJ2-1	.	.	TGTGCCAGCCATTCGGGTCGCAATGAGCAGTTCTTC	CASHSGRNEQFF
TRBV5-4	TRBJ1-3	.	.	TGTGCCAGCAGCTCGGCAGGGACTGGAAACACCATATATTTT	CASSSAGTGNTIYF
TRBV19	TRBJ1-3	.	.	TGTGCCAGTAGTTCCGGGGGCTCTGGAAACACCATATATTTT	CASSSGGSGNTIYF
TRBV30	TRBJ2-1	.	.	TGTGCCTGGAGTTTCCCCCCCCGCACCAGGACTAAGGCTGAGCAGTTCTTC	CAWSFPPRTRTKAEQFF
TRBV10-3	TRBJ1-1	.	.	TGTGCCATCTTTACTTACACTGAAGCTTTCTTT	CAIFTYTEAFF
TRBV4-1	TRBJ1-5	TRBD1	.	TGCGCCAGCAGCCATTACTGGACAGGGGGCGTCGGGAGCAATCAGCCCCAGCATTTT	CASSHYWTGGVGSNQPQHF
TRBV9	TRBJ2-3	.	.	TGTGCCAGCAGCGTAGCGGGAGAGACAGATACGCAGTATTTT	CASSVAGETDTQYF
TRBV5-1	TRBJ2-2	.	.	TGCGCCAGCAGCTTGTTAGCGGCCCAGAACACCGGGGAGCTGTTTTTT	CASSLLAAQNTGELFF
TRBV5-1	TRBJ2-7	.	.	TGCGCCAGCAGCTTGGAGAGGGGGATGGATGAGCAGTACTTC	CASSLERGMDEQYF
TRBV7-9	TRBJ1-1	.	.	TGTGCCGCCGGAGGAGACCTGAACACTGAAGCTTTCTTT	CAAGGDLNTEAFF
TRBV6-1	TRBJ2-7	.	.	TGTGCCAGCAGGAGCCCCGGGAGCTCCTACGAGCAGTACTTC	CASRSPGSSYEQYF
TRBV5-8	TRBJ1-1	.	.	TGTGCCAGCAGCCTGGAACACGACAGAAAGCCGAACACTGAAGCTTTCTTT	CASSLEHDRKPNTEAFF
TRBV6-1	TRBJ2-3	TRBD2	.	TGTGCCAGCATTGAGGGAGGGCCTTTAAAACACACAGATACGCAGTATTTT	CASIEGGPLKHTDTQYF
TRBV27	TRBJ2-5	.	.	TGTGCCAGCAGTTTATTGGGGGGACCTGTTCAGGAGACCCAGTACTTC	CASSLLGGPVQETQYF
TRBV5-1	TRBJ2-3	TRBD2	.	TGCGCCAGCAGCTCGTTAGCGGGAGTCACAGATACGCAGTATTTT	CASSSLAGVTDTQYF
TRBV21-1	TRBJ1-5	.	.	TGTGCCAGCTGCTGGACAGGCAATCAGCCCCAGCATTTT	CASCWTGNQPQHF
TRBV18	TRBJ1-1	.	.	TGTGCCAGCTCACCACCCTTCACGGGGATGAACACTGAAGCTTTCTTT	CASSPPFTGMNTEAFF
TRBV6-4	TRBJ2-4	TRBD2	.	TGTGCCAGCAGCCCCGGGACTAATCGAAACATTCAGTACTTC	CASSPGTNRNIQYF
TRBV27	TRBJ2-5	.	.	TGTGCCAGCAGTTTATCGCGGAACGCGCAAGAGACCCAGTACTTC	CASSLSRNAQETQYF
TRBV20-1	TRBJ2-7	TRBD2	.	TGCAGTGCTAGAACTAGCGTCGAGCAGTACTTC	CSARTSVEQYF
TRBV6-6	TRBJ2-1	TRBD2	.	TGTGCCAGCAGTCAACTCGGGAGGTCGGTCTACAATGAGCAGTTCTTC	CASSQLGRSVYNEQFF
TRBV28	TRBJ2-3	.	once	TGTGCCAGCAGTCTCTCCCAGGGGCGGCAGTATTTT	CASSLSQGRQYF
TRBV25-1	TRBJ2-7	TRBD1	.	TGTGCCAGCAGTGAGCTCCCGGGACAGGGTATCGACGAGCAGTACTTC	CASSELPGQGIDEQYF
TRBV7-6	TRBJ2-3	.	once	TGTGCCAGCAGCCGGGGACTCGGGTCCACAGATACGCAGTATTTT	CASSRGLGSTDTQYF
TRBV27	TRBJ2-1	.	.	TGTGCCAGCAGTAAGACAACAGAAATTAATAAACCCAATGAGCAGTTCTTC	CASSKTTEINKPNEQFF
TRBV5-1	TRBJ2-3	.	.	TGCGCCAGCAGCTTGGTGGGCCACACAGATACGCAGTATTTT	CASSLVGHTDTQYF